This T cell receptor (beta chain) was documented in a study of OX40 agonist ivuxolimab in advanced cancers. Turning to the study itself: A diagnosis of hepatocellular carcinoma, melanoma, renal cell or head and neck cancer was present in dose-escalation patients.

Blood was sampled at baseline, cycle 4 day 1, and cycle 7 day 1. Sequencing used immunoSEQ multiplex PCR; TCRdb keeps in-frame clones, though not all of them. The sample records tens of thousands of clones, around nine tenths being singletons. The sequences come from CD4+ or CD8+ T cells sorted from blood, collected in a trial of the OX40 agonist ivuxolimab. The receptor was derived from an adult with an advanced solid tumor such as melanoma, head and neck, liver or kidney cancer.

CDR3: CASSLIGGNTGELFF. Here the CDR3 DNA reads TGTGCCAGCAGCTTAATTGGGGGGAACACCGGGGAGCTGTTTTTT. The chain employs TRBV7-2 and TRBJ2-2; D might be TRBD1 or TRBD2, each matching 5 bases. V was pared by 2 bases and J by 1 base, with 8 bases between. The CDR3 extends over 15 amino acids. CDR1 SGHTA and CDR2 FQGNSA come from the germline V gene.